This T cell receptor (beta chain) was profiled in a study of shared clonotypes between healthy human individuals. Broader study findings: Clonotype sharing among donors was expected to depend on sequencing depth.

Every unsorted PBMC PCR replicate was loaded with 300 ng DNA, approximately 29,000 T cell genomes. How the authors handled the data: Because ImmunoSEQ provided only junction sequences with no quality scores, the filtering differed. This table comes from immunoSEQ multiplex PCR, and its TCRdb copy is limited to in-frame clones, with some not included. V and J calls and clone size are those listed in that table; D and trimming were worked out from the DNA. Of 490,000 or so clones detected, roughly 85% appear once; the ten largest clones hold over 9.5%. In regard to this clone: Its antigen is still unknown.

Trimming removed 4 bases from V and 0 bases from J, with 14 bases in between. CDR1 and CDR2 from the germline V gene are SGHDT and YYEEEE. The CDR3 is made up of 15 amino acids. Every contributor of samples was a Caucasian grown-up residing in Nashville, Tennessee. The V call is TRBV5-6, the J call TRBJ2-7, with D unclear. Sequencing input: PBMCs. The receptor was derived from a woman aged 40-49 years in good health. Some clones in this sample may be carry-over from other donors' samples. The CDR3 DNA reads TGTGCCAGCAGCCCACCGGTAGGGCGCTCCTACGAGCAGTACTTC. Protein product: CASSPPVGRSYEQYF. Combining the CDR3 with reference TRBV5-6 and TRBJ2-7 gives the whole variable domain DAGVTQSPTHLIKTRGQQVTLRCSPKSGHDTVSWYQQALGQGPQFIFQYYEEEERQRGNFPDRFSGHQFPNYSSELNVNALLLGDSALYLCASSPPVGRSYEQYFGPGTRLTVT.